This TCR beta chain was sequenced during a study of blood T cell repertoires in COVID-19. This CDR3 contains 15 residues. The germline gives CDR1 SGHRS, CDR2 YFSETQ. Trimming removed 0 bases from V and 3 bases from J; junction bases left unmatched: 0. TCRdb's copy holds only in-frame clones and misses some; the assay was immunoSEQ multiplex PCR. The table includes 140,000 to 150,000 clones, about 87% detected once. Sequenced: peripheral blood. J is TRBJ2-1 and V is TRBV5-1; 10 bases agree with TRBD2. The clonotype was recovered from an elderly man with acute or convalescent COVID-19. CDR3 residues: CASSLASGGYNEQFF. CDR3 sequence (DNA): TGCGCCAGCAGCTTGGCTAGCGGGGGCTACAATGAGCAGTTCTTC. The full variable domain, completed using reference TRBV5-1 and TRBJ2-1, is KAGVTQTPRYLIKTRGQQVTLSCSPISGHRSVSWYQQTPGQGLQFLFEYFSETQRNKGNFPGRFSGRQFSNSRSEMNVSTLELGDSALYLCASSLASGGYNEQFFGPGTRLTVL.